This T cell receptor beta chain was recorded in a study of blood T cell repertoires in COVID-19. J was trimmed by 12 bases and V by 4 bases; bases with no gene match: 9. Germline V gene data show CDR1 as MNHEY and CDR2 as SVGEGT. The CDR3 is made up of 13 amino acids. TCRdb's table, derived via immunoSEQ multiplex PCR, lists solely in-frame clones and lacks some. Of 200,000 to 250,000 clones in the sample, around 91% were seen once. The V call is TRBV6-2 or TRBV6-3, the J call TRBJ2-1, with 7 bases that match TRBD1. The sample was PBMCs or T cells enriched from blood (not recorded which). The TCR originated in a man aged 25-40 years who had been exposed to COVID-19. CDR3 loop: CASSFERGPAQFF. The CDR3 DNA reads as TGTGCCAGCAGTTTCGAGAGGGGGCCAGCGCAGTTCTTC.